This TCR beta chain is drawn from a study of regulatory and conventional T cells in RAG deficiency. Study at large: Autoimmunity is frequent in combined immunodeficiency with hypomorphic RAG mutations.

Clones were read by immunoSEQ multiplex PCR, and TCRdb kept only the in-frame ones, dropping some. The repertoire has some 500 clones, 64% of them found once; the top ten carry roughly 40%. V gave up 2 bases and J gave up 7 bases, with 8 bases separating them. The CDR3 is 13 amino acids. The germline gives CDR1 KGHSH, CDR2 LQKENI. The V call is TRBV18, the J call TRBJ1-4; maybe TRBD1 (6 bases). Sequencing was carried out using CD8+ T cells sorted from blood. The sequence was collected from a human donor with RAG deficiency presenting as severe combined immunodeficiency. The CDR3 sequence is CASSPGGFEKLFF. For the CDR3, the DNA is TGTGCCAGCTCACCAGGGGGCTTTGAAAAACTGTTTTTT.